The rows below give T cell receptor beta chains drawn from one sample of a study of T cell responses to AZD1222 COVID-19 vaccine. Profiled with immunoSEQ multiplex PCR; TCRdb holds only in-frame clones, not every one. This sample has roughly 120,000 clones, with approximately 94% found just once. The sequenced sample was peripheral blood, obtained 28 days after the second AZD1222 dose. The source is an adult who received the AZD1222 COVID-19 vaccine. Both conserved end residues are part of each CDR3. Each record gives: J gene, V gene, D gene, CDR3 protein. D genes are given only for firm matches.

TRBJ1-5 | TRBV6-1 | NA | CASTGSNQPQHF
TRBJ1-1 | TRBV7-9 | NA | CASSSIESDGRTEAFF
TRBJ1-1 | TRBV5-5 | TRBD1 | CASSYRGPTETEAFF
TRBJ2-2 | TRBV2 | TRBD2 | CASSIRGLAGLNTGELFF
TRBJ1-5 | TRBV19 | NA | CASSIGSQPQHF
TRBJ1-2 | TRBV19 | NA | CASSPTYGYTF
TRBJ1-3 | TRBV3-1/TRBV3-2 | NA | CASSQEGAAGNTIYF
TRBJ2-7 | TRBV7-9 | NA | CASSMRTQKTYEQYF
TRBJ2-5 | TRBV6-5 | TRBD2 | CASTRLAEETQYF
TRBJ2-7 | TRBV11-2 | TRBD2 | CASSFLAGSSYEQYF
TRBJ2-7 | TRBV20-1 | NA | CSARTAYEQYF
TRBJ2-5 | TRBV7-9 | TRBD1 | CASSFHRGMETQYF
TRBJ1-6 | TRBV5-4 | TRBD1 | CASSSRDSSINSPLHF
TRBJ2-7 | TRBV27 | NA | CASSTGHSNEQYF
TRBJ2-7 | TRBV6-2/TRBV6-3 | TRBD1 | CASSTRVGQGRYEQYF
TRBJ1-4 | TRBV18 | NA | CASSPQEPTNEKLFF
TRBJ2-1 | TRBV28 | TRBD2 | CASSLYLAGGQNEQFF